Below are 32 T cell receptor beta chains sequenced from a single sample in a study of shared clonotypes between healthy human individuals. Terminally differentiated effector memory CD45RA+ cells were excluded by CCR7 positive selection of CD45RO-negative cells. Clones were read by immunoSEQ multiplex PCR, and TCRdb kept only the in-frame ones, dropping some. Of some 740,000 clones listed, 80% to 95% were seen once; the top ten hold around 24%. What was sequenced was naive CD8+ T cells sorted from blood. The receptor set was obtained from a man younger than 40 in good health.

CDR3 coding DNA: TGTGCCAGCAGTTTCGGCAGGGGCTACAATGAGCAGTTCTTC. Translation: CASSFGRGYNEQFF. This chain connects TRBV27 to TRBJ2-1; D is perhaps TRBD1 (6 bases). The length of the CDR3 is 14 residues. Germline V CDR1 and CDR2: MNHEY, SMNVEV (reference sequence). V was trimmed by 3 bases and J by 3 bases, leaving 9 bases between them.

The rearrangement joins TRBV6-1 to TRBJ1-2; D unclear. V was cut by 11 bases and J by 8 bases, with 27 bases left in between. The germline CDR1 and CDR2 sequences are MNHNS and SASEGT. This CDR3 is built from 15 residues. CDR3 nucleotide sequence: TGTGCCGGTTCGGGAGGGTCTAAAAATTTGGTCGGCTACACCTTC. Residues: CAGSGGSKNLVGYTF.

V is TRBV5-4 and J is TRBJ2-1, with TRBD2 identical over 12 bases. J was trimmed by 4 bases and V by 4 bases; bases with no gene match: 3. Germline V gene data show CDR1 as SGHNT and CDR2 as YYREEE (reference sequence). The CDR3 runs 15 residues. Here the CDR3 DNA reads TGTGCCAGCAGCCCGACTAGCGGGAGTTACAATGAGCAGTTCTTC. This translates into CASSPTSGSYNEQFF.

The chain links TRBV11-1 to TRBJ2-6, with a weak D call TRBD2 (6 bases). The CDR3 length is 17 residues. Germline V gene sequence: CDR1 SGHAT, CDR2 FQDESV (reference sequence). V was trimmed by 4 bases and J by 2 bases, leaving 15 bases between them. CDR3 in amino acids: CASSSVTEGPGANVLTF. The CDR3, as DNA: TGTGCCAGCAGCTCCGTAACGGAGGGCCCTGGGGCCAACGTCCTGACTTTC.

The chain links TRBV11-2 to TRBJ2-5, with 8 bases fitting TRBD1. The J segment lost 5 bases and the V segment lost 1 base, leaving 9 bases of the junction unmatched. This CDR3 has 16 residues. CDR1 is SGHAT, CDR2 FQNNGV, per germline. CDR3 bases: TGTGCCAGCAGCTTAGCGTCCGGGACAGGCGTGGAGACCCAGTACTTC. Residues: CASSLASGTGVETQYF.

CDR3 nucleotide sequence: TGTGCCAGCAGTTCCAGGACAGGGGTCCGCGAGCAGTACTTC. This codes for CASSSRTGVREQYF. The V gene is TRBV28, the J gene TRBJ2-7; TRBD1 agrees at 9 bases. The germline V gene has CDR1 MDHEN and CDR2 SYDVKM. J was trimmed by 6 bases and V by 4 bases; bases with no gene match: 7. The length of the CDR3 is 14 residues.

The genes are TRBV5-6 and TRBJ2-3; no definite D call. The V and J ends lost 0 bases and 6 bases respectively, with 8 bases between them. Germline CDR1 and CDR2: SGHDT and YYEEEE. The CDR3 has 13 residues. The CDR3 DNA reads as TGTGCCAGCAGCTTGGCCGGCATTGATACGCAGTATTTT. Protein: CASSLAGIDTQYF.

The chain uses TRBV2 and TRBJ2-1, with D unclear. The CDR3 is 11 amino acids. Per the germline V gene, CDR1 is SNHLY and CDR2 is FYNNEI. V lost 5 bases and J lost 9, with 8 bases in between. In DNA form, the CDR3 reads TGTGCCAGCAGTCCCCTAACTGAGCAGTTCTTC. Amino acids: CASSPLTEQFF.

The chain's CDR3 is CASSPGQGEAFF. CDR3 sequence (DNA): TGTGCCAGCAGCCCCGGACAGGGTGAAGCTTTCTTT. This chain connects TRBV9 to TRBJ1-1; 8 bases line up with TRBD1. V was clipped by 4 bases and J by 7 bases; unmatched bases: 3. The germline V gene encodes CDR1 SGDLS and CDR2 YYNGEE. The CDR3 extends over 12 amino acids.

The rearrangement joins TRBV7-6 to TRBJ1-2; tentatively, D is TRBD1 (5 bases). This CDR3 contains 16 residues. Germline-derived CDR1 and CDR2 are SGHVS and FNYEAQ. V lost 1 base and J 1 base, leaving 13 bases between the germline ends. The CDR3 region is CASSLERAGGNYGYTF. The CDR3 DNA follows: TGTGCCAGCAGCTTAGAACGCGCGGGGGGTAACTATGGCTACACCTTC. Combining the CDR3 with reference TRBV7-6 and TRBJ1-2 gives the whole variable domain GAGVSQSPRYKVTKRGQDVALRCDPISGHVSLYWYRQALGQGPEFLTYFNYEAQQDKSGLPNDRFSAERPEGSISTLTIQRTEQRDSAMYRCASSLERAGGNYGYTFGSGTRLTVV.

The chain carries TRBV5-6 and TRBJ2-7; D gene unclear. The V and J ends lost 1 base and 0 bases respectively, with 8 bases between them. The CDR3 runs 14 residues. CDR1 and CDR2 (germline): SGHDT, YYEEEE. The DNA of the CDR3 is TGTGCCAGCAGCTTGAGGCACCACTCCTACGAGCAGTACTTC. It yields the protein CASSLRHHSYEQYF.

The CDR3 DNA reads TGTGCCAGCAGCGGCCCGGGACTAGTATCCTACGAGCAGTACTTC. This translates into CASSGPGLVSYEQYF. V is TRBV7-6 and J is TRBJ2-7; 8 bases agree with TRBD2. The J segment lost 1 base and the V segment lost 5 bases, leaving 7 bases of the junction unmatched. Germline lookup yields CDR1 SGHVS and CDR2 FNYEAQ. The CDR3 extends over 15 amino acids.

This clone was seen just once. This chain connects TRBV6-5 to TRBJ2-7, with D perhaps matching TRBD2 (6 bases). The CDR3 covers 16 residues. CDR1 and CDR2 from the germline V gene are MNHEY and SVGAGI. The V end was cut by 1 base, the J end by 0 bases, with 13 bases between. The CDR3 coding sequence is TGTGCCAGCAGTTACTTCGGTAGCGGCAACTCCTACGAGCAGTACTTC. As protein: CASSYFGSGNSYEQYF.

CDR3 in DNA: TGTGCCAGCAGCGTAGTAGGGACAGGCCTATACAATGAGCAGTTCTTC. This translates into CASSVVGTGLYNEQFF. V usage is TRBV9 and J usage is TRBJ2-1; 8 bases fit TRBD1. Looked up from germline, CDR1 is SGDLS and CDR2 is YYNGEE. This CDR3 is built from 16 residues. V lost 0 bases to trimming and J lost 4 bases; unmatched junction nucleotides: 6. Complete variable domain (other parts from reference TRBV9 and TRBJ2-1): DSGVTQTPKHLITATGQRVTLRCSPRSGDLSVYWYQQSLDQGLQFLIQYYNGEERAKGNILERFSAQQFPDLHSELNLSSLELGDSALYFCASSVVGTGLYNEQFFGPGTRLTVL.

The rearrangement joins TRBV4-3 to TRBJ2-1, with 9 bases matching TRBD2. Germline-derived CDR1 and CDR2 are LGHNA and YSLEER. The CDR3 consists of 16 residues. Trimming removed 0 bases from V and 5 bases from J; junction bases left unmatched: 5. The CDR3 is CASSQDLAGDDNEQFF. The DNA of the CDR3 is TGCGCCAGCAGCCAAGATTTAGCGGGAGACGACAATGAGCAGTTCTTC.

As to this clone: Other DNA sequences in the same sample also yield this CDR3. The chain uses TRBV4-1 and TRBJ2-7; maybe TRBD1 (5 bases). The CDR3 totals 12 residues. V lost 3 bases and J lost 2, with 5 bases in between. Germline V gives CDR1 MGHRA, CDR2 YSYEKL. CDR3 region: CASSQDTYEQYF. The CDR3 region has the DNA TGCGCCAGCAGCCAGGACACCTACGAGCAGTACTTC.

The rearrangement joins TRBV19 to TRBJ2-2; D is uncertain. CDR3 length: 17 amino acids. In germline, CDR1 is LNHDA, CDR2 SQIVND (reference sequence). Trimming stripped 4 bases from V and 6 bases from J, with 21 bases between. DNA of the CDR3: TGTGCCAGTAGTAAGCCCCAAGCTAGTATTGAGGCCGGGGAGCTGTTTTTT. Its translation is CASSKPQASIEAGELFF.

The chain links TRBV15 to TRBJ2-7; 10 bases are shared with TRBD2. The CDR3 length is 23 residues. Germline loops: CDR1 LNHNV, CDR2 YYDKDF (reference sequence). The V segment lost 4 bases and the J segment 0 bases; nucleotides outside the gene matches: 27. The CDR3 loop reads CATSTSGSDPVLPEFSSSYEQYF. For the CDR3, the DNA is TGTGCCACCAGCACTAGCGGGAGTGACCCAGTACTCCCAGAGTTCTCGAGCTCCTACGAGCAGTACTTC. The full variable domain, completed using reference TRBV15 and TRBJ2-7, is DAMVIQNPRYQVTQFGKPVTLSCSQTLNHNVMYWYQQKSSQAPKLLFHYYDKDFNNEADTPDNFQSRRPNTSFCFLDIRSPGLGDTAMYLCATSTSGSDPVLPEFSSSYEQYFGPGTRLTVT.

This sequence joins TRBV14 and TRBJ2-1, with D possibly matching TRBD1 (7 bases). Trimming took 4 bases from V and 7 from J, leaving 23 bases between them. The CDR3 runs 17 residues. Germline values: CDR1 SGHDN, CDR2 FVKESK. In DNA, the CDR3 is TGTGCCAGCAGCCCGGAGCGAGAACGGGAGACAGGGAATGAGCAGTTCTTC. Amino acids: CASSPERERETGNEQFF.

DNA of the CDR3: TGTGCCAGCAGCTTAGCACAGGGCTTCACCTACGAGCAGTACTTC. Amino acids: CASSLAQGFTYEQYF. The gene calls are TRBV7-9 and TRBJ2-7, with D tentatively TRBD1 (6 bases). V lost 0 bases to trimming and J lost 2 bases, with 11 bases between them. The CDR3 contains 15 residues. CDR1 and CDR2 from the germline V gene are SEHNR and FQNEAQ (reference sequence).

CDR3 sequence (DNA): TGTGCCAGCTCGACTAGCGGGTCCCTCTACAATGAGCAGTTCTTC. Its translation: CASSTSGSLYNEQFF. The gene calls are TRBV18 and TRBJ2-1; 10 bases fit TRBD2. The CDR3 extends over 15 amino acids. V lost 6 bases, J lost 3 bases, and 5 bases stayed unmatched. Germline V gene data show CDR1 as KGHSH and CDR2 as LQKENI.

The chain uses TRBV9 and TRBJ2-3; possibly TRBD2 for D (5 bases). The V gene lost 7 bases and the J gene lost 8 bases, with 8 bases spanning the gap. CDR3 length equals 10 residues. Germline V lookup: CDR1 SGDLS, CDR2 YYNGEE. In DNA, the CDR3 is TGTGCCAGCGGAGGAGTTACGCAGTATTTT. Protein product: CASGGVTQYF.

The rearrangement joins TRBV19 to TRBJ2-2, with TRBD2 identical over 9 bases. The trim removed 6 bases at V and 6 bases at J, leaving 5 bases unmatched. The CDR3 runs to 14 residues. Germline-derived CDR1 and CDR2 are LNHDA and SQIVND (reference sequence). Here the CDR3 DNA reads TGTGCCAGTAGATCAGCGGGAGGTTCCGGGGAGCTGTTTTTT. It codes for CASRSAGGSGELFF.

The chain couples TRBV6-6 to TRBJ2-3, with 9 bases identical to TRBD2. Unmatched junction bases numbered 6, after V lost 2 bases and J lost 3 bases. This CDR3 region has 16 residues. Germline loops: CDR1 MNHNY, CDR2 SVGAGI (reference sequence). CDR3 residues: CASSYRSGSRTDTQYF. In DNA, the CDR3 is TGTGCCAGCAGTTACCGTAGCGGGAGCCGGACAGATACGCAGTATTTT.

The J gene is TRBJ1-2, the V gene TRBV7-7; tentative D call: TRBD1 (6 bases). In germline, CDR1 is SSHAT, CDR2 FNYEAQ (reference sequence). V shed 0 bases and J shed 9 bases, with 23 bases lying between them. The CDR3 has 17 residues. The CDR3 loop is CASSLAPRTDEMDSYTF. The CDR3 region has the DNA TGTGCCAGCAGCTTAGCGCCGAGGACAGATGAGATGGATAGCTACACCTTC.

This rearrangement joins TRBV6-1 to TRBJ1-1; the D gene is possibly TRBD1 (5 bases). Trimming took 7 bases from V and 5 from J, leaving 11 bases between them. Germline lookup yields CDR1 MNHNS and CDR2 SASEGT. The length of the CDR3 is 12 residues. For the CDR3, the DNA is TGTGCCAGCACGGGGGGGAGAACTGAAGCTTTCTTT. Its protein is CASTGGRTEAFF.

The rearrangement links TRBV5-1 to TRBJ2-1, with TRBD1 matching over 11 bases. Trimming removed 4 bases from V and 4 bases from J; junction bases left unmatched: 7. The CDR3 is made up of 16 amino acids. Germline V gene lookup returns CDR1 SGHRS and CDR2 YFSETQ. CDR3 nucleotides: TGCGCCAGCAGCGTGGGACAGGGGGTAGATTACAATGAGCAGTTCTTC. Protein product: CASSVGQGVDYNEQFF.

A word on this clone: Other DNA sequences within the sample encode an identical CDR3. The chain is built from TRBV27 and TRBJ2-7; TRBD2 might be the D (6 bases). Trimming cost V 2 bases and J 6 bases, with 11 bases left between them. The length of the CDR3 is 13 residues. CDR1 and CDR2 from the germline V gene are MNHEY and SMNVEV (reference sequence). This chain's CDR3 is CASSLLTGVEQYF. The CDR3 region has the DNA TGTGCCAGCAGTTTACTGACGGGGGTCGAGCAGTACTTC.

V and J are TRBV15 and TRBJ2-1; the match to TRBD2 covers 12 bases. The CDR3 loop spans 16 amino acids. Unmatched junction bases numbered 9, after V lost 3 bases and J lost 9 bases. Germline-derived CDR1 and CDR2 are LNHNV and YYDKDF (reference sequence). The CDR3 here is CATSSISLAGGPEQFF. CDR3 in DNA: TGTGCCACCAGCAGCATCTCACTAGCGGGAGGCCCTGAGCAGTTCTTC.

Concerning this clone: This sample also contains other DNA sequences that code for the same CDR3. The CDR3 nucleotides read TGTGCCAGCAGTTTGGGACAGGGGGCCTACAATGAGCAGTTCTTC. Translation gives CASSLGQGAYNEQFF. This chain joins TRBV27 and TRBJ2-1, with 11 bases fitting TRBD1. The CDR3 is 15 amino acids. V was pared by 3 bases and J by 2 bases, with 0 bases of the junction left unmatched. Germline loops: CDR1 MNHEY, CDR2 SMNVEV (reference sequence).

This chain connects TRBV6-5 to TRBJ2-1; no clear D gene. This CDR3 comprises 15 residues. From germline, CDR1 is MNHEY and CDR2 SVGAGI. With 0 bases removed from V and 1 base from J, the gap between germline ends came to 7 bases. The CDR3 reads CASSYSRASYNEQFF. The DNA for the CDR3 is TGTGCCAGCAGTTACTCTAGGGCATCCTACAATGAGCAGTTCTTC.

This clone was found once. The genes are TRBV7-2 and TRBJ2-7, with 10 bases matching TRBD2. With V trimmed by 2 bases and J by 6 bases, 7 bases remained unmatched. The CDR3 runs to 15 residues. Per germline, CDR1 SGHTA and CDR2 FQGNSA. The CDR3 protein is CASSLWGRTSGEQYF. CDR3 DNA sequence: TGTGCCAGCAGCTTATGGGGAAGGACTAGCGGCGAGCAGTACTTC.